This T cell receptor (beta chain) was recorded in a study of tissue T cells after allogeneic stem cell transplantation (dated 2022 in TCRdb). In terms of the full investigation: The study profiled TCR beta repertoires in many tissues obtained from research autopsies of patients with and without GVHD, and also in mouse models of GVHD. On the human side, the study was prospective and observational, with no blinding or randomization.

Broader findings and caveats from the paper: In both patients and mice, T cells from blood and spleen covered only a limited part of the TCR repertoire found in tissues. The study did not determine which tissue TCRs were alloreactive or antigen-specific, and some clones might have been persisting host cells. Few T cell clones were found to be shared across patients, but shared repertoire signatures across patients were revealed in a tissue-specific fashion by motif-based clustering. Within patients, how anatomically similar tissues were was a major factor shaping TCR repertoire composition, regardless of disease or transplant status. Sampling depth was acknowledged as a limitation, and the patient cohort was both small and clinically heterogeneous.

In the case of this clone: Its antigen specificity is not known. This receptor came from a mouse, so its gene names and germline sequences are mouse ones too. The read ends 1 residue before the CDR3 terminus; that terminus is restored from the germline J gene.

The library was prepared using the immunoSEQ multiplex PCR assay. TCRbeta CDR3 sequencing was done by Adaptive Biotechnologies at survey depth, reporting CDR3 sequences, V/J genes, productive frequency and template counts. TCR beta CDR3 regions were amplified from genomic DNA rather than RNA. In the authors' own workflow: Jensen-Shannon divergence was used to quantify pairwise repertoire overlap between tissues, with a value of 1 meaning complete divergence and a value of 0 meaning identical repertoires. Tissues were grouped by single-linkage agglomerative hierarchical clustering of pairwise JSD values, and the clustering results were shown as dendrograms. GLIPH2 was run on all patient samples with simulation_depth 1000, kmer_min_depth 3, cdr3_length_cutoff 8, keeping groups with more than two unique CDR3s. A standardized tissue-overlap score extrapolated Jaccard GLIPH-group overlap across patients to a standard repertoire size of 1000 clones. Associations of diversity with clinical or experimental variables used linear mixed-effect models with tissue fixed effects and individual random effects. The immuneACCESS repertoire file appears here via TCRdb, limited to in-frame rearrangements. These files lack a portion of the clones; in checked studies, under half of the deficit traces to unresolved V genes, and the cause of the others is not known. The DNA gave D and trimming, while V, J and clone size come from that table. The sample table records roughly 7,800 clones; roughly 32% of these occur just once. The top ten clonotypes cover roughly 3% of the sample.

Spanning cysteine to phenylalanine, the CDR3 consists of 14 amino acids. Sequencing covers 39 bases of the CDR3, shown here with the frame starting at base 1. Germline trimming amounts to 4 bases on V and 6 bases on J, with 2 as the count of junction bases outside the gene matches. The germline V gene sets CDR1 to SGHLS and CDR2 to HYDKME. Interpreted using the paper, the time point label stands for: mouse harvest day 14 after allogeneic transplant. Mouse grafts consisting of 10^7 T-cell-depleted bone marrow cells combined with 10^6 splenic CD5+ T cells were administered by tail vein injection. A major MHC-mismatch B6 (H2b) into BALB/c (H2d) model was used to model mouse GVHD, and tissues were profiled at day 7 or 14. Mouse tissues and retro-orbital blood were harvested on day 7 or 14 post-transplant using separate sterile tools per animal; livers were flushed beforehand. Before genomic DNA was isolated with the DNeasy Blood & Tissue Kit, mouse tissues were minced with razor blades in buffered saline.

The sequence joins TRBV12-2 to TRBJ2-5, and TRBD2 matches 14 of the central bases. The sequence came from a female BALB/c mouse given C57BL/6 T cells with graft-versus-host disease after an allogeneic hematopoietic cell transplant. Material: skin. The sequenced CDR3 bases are TGTGCCAGCTCCCGGGACTGGGGGGGCGACACCCAGTAC. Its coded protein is CASSRDWGGDTQY. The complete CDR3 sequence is CASSRDWGGDTQYF. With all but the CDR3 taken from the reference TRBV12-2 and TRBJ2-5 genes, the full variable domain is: NSGVVQSPRYIIKGKGERSILKCIPISGHLSVAWYQQTQGQELKFFIQHYDKMERDKGNLPSRFSVQQFDDYHSEMNMSALELEDSAVYFCASSRDWGGDTQYFGPGTRLLVL.